This TCR beta chain was retrieved from a study of blood T cells in healthy people across ages. PCR was performed a second time for about 6 to 12 cycles using a sample-barcoded 5' primer and a J-beta primer mix. TCRdb itself ran the 5' RACE reads through MiXCR, one entry per CDR3 protein. This table holds over 1,500,000 distinct CDR3 sequences, roughly 50% found once. Germline-derived CDR1 and CDR2 are DFQATT and SNEGSKA (reference sequence). With 3 bases clipped from V and 5 bases from J, the junction kept 5 bases outside the gene matches. This CDR3 has 15 amino acids. This clonotype turned up a few times.

The sequence was collected from a woman in her thirties or forties in good health. The chain has TRBV20-1 and TRBJ2-1, with 12 positions matching TRBD2. Sample: blood. CDR3 bases: TGCAGTGCTAGCGTGAGACTAGCGGGGGACAATGAGCAGTTCTTC. Encoded protein: CSASVRLAGDNEQFF.